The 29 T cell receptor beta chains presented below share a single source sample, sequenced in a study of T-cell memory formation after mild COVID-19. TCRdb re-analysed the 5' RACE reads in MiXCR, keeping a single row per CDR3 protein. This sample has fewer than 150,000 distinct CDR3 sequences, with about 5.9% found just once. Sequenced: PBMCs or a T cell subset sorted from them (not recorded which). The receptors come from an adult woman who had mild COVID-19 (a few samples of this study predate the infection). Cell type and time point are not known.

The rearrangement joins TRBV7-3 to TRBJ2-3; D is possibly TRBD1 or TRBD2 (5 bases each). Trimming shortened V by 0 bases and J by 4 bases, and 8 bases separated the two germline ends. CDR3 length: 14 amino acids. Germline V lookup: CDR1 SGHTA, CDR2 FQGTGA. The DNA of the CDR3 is TGTGCCAGCAGCTTAACGGGACGGCCAGATACGCAGTATTTT. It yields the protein CASSLTGRPDTQYF.

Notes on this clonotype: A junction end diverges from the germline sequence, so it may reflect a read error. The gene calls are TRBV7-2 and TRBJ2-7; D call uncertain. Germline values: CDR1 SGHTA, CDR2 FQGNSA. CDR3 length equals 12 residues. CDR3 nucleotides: TGTGCCAGCAGCTTAGTCTCCCACGAGCAGTACTTC. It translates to CASSLVSHEQYF.

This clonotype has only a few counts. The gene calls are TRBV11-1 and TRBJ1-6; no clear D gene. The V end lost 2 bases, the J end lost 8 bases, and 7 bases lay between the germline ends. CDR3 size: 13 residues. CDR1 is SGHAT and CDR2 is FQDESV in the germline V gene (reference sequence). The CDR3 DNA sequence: TGTGCCAGCAGCTTAAAGATCGATTCACCCCTCCACTTT. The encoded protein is CASSLKIDSPLHF.

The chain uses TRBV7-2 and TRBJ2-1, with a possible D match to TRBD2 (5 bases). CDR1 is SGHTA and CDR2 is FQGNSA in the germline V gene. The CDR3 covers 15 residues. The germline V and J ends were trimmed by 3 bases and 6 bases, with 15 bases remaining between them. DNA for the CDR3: TGTGCCAGCAGCTTTGAGGGCGTACGCGGCAATGAGCAGTTCTTC. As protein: CASSFEGVRGNEQFF.

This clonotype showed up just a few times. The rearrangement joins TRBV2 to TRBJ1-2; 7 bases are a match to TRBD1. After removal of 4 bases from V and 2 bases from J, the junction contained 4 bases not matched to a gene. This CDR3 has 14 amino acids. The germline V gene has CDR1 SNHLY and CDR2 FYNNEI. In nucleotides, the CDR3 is TGTGCCAGCAGTGTGACAGGGCCCAACTATGGCTACACCTTC. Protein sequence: CASSVTGPNYGYTF.

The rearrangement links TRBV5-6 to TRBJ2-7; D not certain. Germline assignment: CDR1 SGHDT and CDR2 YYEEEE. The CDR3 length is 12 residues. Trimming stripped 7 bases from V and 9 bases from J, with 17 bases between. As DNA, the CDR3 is TGTGCCAGCGCAGCTGGAGAGTTTGGGCAGTACTTC. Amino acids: CASAAGEFGQYF.

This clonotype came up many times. CDR3 nucleotide sequence: TGTGCCAGCAGACTCGCCCGGGGGGGTACAGATACGCAGTATTTT. It yields the protein CASRLARGGTDTQYF. The rearrangement uses TRBV12-3 or TRBV12-4 and TRBJ2-3; TRBD2 aligns across 8 bases. This CDR3 is built from 15 residues. V lost 6 bases and J lost 3; bases outside the gene matches: 8.

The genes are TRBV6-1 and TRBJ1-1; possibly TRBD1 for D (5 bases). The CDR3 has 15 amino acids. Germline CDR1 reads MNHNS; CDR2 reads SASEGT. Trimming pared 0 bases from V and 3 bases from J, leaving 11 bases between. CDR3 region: CASSEARGRHTEAFF. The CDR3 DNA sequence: TGTGCCAGCAGTGAAGCGAGGGGAAGACACACTGAAGCTTTCTTT.

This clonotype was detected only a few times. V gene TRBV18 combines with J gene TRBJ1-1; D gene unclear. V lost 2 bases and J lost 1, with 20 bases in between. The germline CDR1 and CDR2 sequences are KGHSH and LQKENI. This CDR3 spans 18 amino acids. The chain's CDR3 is CASSPGQQGLGPNTEAFF. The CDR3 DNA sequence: TGTGCCAGCTCACCAGGCCAACAAGGATTAGGGCCGAACACTGAAGCTTTCTTT.

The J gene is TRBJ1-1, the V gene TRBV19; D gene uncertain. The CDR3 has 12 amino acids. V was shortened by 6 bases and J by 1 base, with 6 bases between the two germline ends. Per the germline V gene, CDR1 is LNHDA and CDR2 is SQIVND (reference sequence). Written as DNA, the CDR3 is TGTGCCAGTAGAATGGGGAACACTGAAGCTTTCTTT. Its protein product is CASRMGNTEAFF. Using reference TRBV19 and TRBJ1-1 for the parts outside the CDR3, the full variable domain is DGGITQSPKYLFRKEGQNVTLSCEQNLNHDAMYWYRQDPGQGLRLIYYSQIVNDFQKGDIAEGYSVSREKKESFPLTVTSAQKNPTAFYLCASRMGNTEAFFGQGTRLTVV.

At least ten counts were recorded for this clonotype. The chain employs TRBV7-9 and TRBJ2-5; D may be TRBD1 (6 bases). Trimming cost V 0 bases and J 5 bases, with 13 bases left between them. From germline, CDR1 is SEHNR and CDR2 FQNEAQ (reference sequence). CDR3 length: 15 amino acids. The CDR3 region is CASSLAPRGGETQYF. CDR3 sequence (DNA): TGTGCCAGCAGCTTAGCCCCCAGGGGCGGGGAGACCCAGTACTTC.

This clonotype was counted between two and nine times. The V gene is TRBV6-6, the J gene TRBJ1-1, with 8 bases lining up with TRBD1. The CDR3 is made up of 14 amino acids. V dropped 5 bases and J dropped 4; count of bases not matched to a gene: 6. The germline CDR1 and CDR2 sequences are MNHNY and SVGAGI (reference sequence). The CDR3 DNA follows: TGTGCCAGCAGTGCCGGACAGGGTTTCACTGAAGCTTTCTTT. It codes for CASSAGQGFTEAFF.

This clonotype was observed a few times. The CDR3 loop reads CATSRELLEIQFF. CDR3 bases: TGTGCCACCAGCAGAGAGCTCCTAGAGATTCAGTTCTTC. The chain combines TRBV15 with TRBJ2-1, with no clear D. The CDR3 runs to 13 residues. V was cut by 0 bases and J by 13 bases, with 13 bases left in between. The germline gives CDR1 LNHNV, CDR2 YYDKDF (reference sequence).

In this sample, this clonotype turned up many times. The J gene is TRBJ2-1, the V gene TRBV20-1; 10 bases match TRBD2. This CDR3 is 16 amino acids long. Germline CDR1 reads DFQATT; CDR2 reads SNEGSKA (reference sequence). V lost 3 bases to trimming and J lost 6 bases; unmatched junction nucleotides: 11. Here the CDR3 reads CSASPAGGHKFNEQFF. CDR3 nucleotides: TGCAGTGCTAGCCCAGCGGGAGGGCACAAATTCAATGAGCAGTTCTTC.

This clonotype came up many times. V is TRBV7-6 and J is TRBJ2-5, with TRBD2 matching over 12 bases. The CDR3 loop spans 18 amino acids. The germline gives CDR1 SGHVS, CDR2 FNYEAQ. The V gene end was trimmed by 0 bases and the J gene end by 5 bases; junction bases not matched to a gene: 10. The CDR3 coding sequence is TGTGCCAGCAGCTTAGCGGGTCAGACTAGCGGGAGAACGGAGACCCAGTACTTC. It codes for CASSLAGQTSGRTETQYF.

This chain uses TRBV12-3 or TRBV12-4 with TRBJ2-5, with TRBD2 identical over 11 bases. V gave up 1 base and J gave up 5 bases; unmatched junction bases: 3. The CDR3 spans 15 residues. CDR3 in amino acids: CASSLEASGGETQYF. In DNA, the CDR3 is TGTGCCAGCAGTTTAGAGGCTAGCGGGGGGGAGACCCAGTACTTC.

CDR3 nucleotides: TGCGCCAGCAGCTTGGTCGTCAGCTACAATGAGCAGTTCTTC. Translating gives CASSLVVSYNEQFF. The genes are TRBV5-1 and TRBJ2-1; D call uncertain. V was clipped by 0 bases and J by 3 bases, with 7 bases between them. CDR1 and CDR2 from the germline V gene are SGHRS and YFSETQ. This CDR3 is built from 14 residues.

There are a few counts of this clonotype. This CDR3 is CASSWGTAFEGQYF. The CDR3, as DNA: TGCGCCAGCAGCTGGGGGACAGCGTTTGAGGGGCAGTACTTC. The V and J genes are TRBV5-1 and TRBJ2-7, with 7 bases identical to TRBD1. CDR3 length: 14 residues. J was trimmed by 9 bases and V by 3 bases; bases with no gene match: 12. The germline gives CDR1 SGHRS, CDR2 YFSETQ.

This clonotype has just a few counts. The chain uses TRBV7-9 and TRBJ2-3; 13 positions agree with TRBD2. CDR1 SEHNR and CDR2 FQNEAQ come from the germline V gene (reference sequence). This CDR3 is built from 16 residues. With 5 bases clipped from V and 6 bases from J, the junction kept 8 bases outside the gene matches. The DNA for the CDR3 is TGTGCCAGCAGCCTAGGGACTAGCGGGATTGTCGATACGCAGTATTTT. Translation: CASSLGTSGIVDTQYF.

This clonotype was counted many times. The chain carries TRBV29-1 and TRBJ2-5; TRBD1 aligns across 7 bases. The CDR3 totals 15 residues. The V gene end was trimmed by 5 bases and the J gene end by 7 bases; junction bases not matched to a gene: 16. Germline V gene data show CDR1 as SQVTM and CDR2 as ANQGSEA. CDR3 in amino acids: CSVTTGTVNLGTQYF. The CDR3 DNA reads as TGCAGCGTTACTACCGGGACAGTTAACCTTGGGACCCAGTACTTC.

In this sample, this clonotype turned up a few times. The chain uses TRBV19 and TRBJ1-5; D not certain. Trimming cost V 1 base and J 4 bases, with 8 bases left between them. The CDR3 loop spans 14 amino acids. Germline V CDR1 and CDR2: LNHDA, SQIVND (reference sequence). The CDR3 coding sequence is TGTGCCAGTAGTATAGGAGGCTTTAATCAGCCCCAGCATTTT. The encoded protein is CASSIGGFNQPQHF.

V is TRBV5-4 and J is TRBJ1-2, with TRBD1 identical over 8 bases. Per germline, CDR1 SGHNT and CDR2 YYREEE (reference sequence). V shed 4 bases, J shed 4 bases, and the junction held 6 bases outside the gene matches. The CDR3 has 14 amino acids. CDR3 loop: CASSLDREGYGYTF. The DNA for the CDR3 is TGTGCCAGCAGCCTGGACAGGGAGGGCTATGGCTACACCTTC.

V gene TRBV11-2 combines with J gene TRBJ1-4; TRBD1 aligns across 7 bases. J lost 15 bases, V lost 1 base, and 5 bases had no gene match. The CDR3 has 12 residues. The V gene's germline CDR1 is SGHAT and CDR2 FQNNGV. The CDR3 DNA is TGTGCCAGCAGCTTAGCGGGACAGAAGGTGTTTTTT. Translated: CASSLAGQKVFF. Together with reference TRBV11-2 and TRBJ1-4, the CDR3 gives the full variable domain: EAGVAQSPRYKIIEKRQSVAFWCNPISGHATLYWYQQILGQGPKLLIQFQNNGVVDDSQLPKDRFSAERLKGVDSTLKIQPAKLEDSAVYLCASSLAGQKVFFGSGTQLSVL.

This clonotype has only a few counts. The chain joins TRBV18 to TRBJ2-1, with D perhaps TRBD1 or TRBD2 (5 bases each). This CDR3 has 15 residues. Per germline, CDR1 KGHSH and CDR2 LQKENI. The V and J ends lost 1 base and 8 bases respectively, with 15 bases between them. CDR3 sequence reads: CASSPQGRAGDEQFF. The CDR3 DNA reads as TGTGCCAGCTCACCACAGGGGCGGGCGGGCGATGAGCAGTTCTTC.

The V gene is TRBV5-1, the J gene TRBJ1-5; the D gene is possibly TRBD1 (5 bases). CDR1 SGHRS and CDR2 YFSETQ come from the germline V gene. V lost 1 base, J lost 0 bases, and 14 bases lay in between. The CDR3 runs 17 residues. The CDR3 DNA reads TGCGCCAGCAGCTTGTCCCCCAGGGATTATAGCAATCAGCCCCAGCATTTT. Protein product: CASSLSPRDYSNQPQHF.

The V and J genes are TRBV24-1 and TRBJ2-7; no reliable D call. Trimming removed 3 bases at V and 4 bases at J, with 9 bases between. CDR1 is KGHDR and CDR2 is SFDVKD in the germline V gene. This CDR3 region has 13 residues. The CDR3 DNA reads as TGTGCCACCAGTGATCCGCTGAAATACGAGCAGTACTTC. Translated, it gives CATSDPLKYEQYF.

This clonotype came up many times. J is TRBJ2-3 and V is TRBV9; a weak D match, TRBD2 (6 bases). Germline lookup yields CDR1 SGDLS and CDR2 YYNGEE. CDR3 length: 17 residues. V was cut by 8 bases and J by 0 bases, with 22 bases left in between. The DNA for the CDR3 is TGTGCCAGACCTGGGGCTAGCGATTCAACTAGCACAGATACGCAGTATTTT. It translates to CARPGASDSTSTDTQYF. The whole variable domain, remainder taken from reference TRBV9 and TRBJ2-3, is DSGVTQTPKHLITATGQRVTLRCSPRSGDLSVYWYQQSLDQGLQFLIQYYNGEERAKGNILERFSAQQFPDLHSELNLSSLELGDSALYFCARPGASDSTSTDTQYFGPGTRLTVL.

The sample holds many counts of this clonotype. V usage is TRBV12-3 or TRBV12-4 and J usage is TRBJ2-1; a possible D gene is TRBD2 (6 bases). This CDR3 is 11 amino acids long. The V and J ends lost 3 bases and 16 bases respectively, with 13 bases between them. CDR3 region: CASSLGDSSFF. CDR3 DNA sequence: TGTGCCAGCAGTTTGGGGGACTCTTCTTTCTTC.

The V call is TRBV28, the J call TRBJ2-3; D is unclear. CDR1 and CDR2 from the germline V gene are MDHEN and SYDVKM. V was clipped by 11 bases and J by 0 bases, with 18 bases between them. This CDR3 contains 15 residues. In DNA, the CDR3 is TGTGCCTTAGTTCCATCTAAGCCCAGCACAGATACGCAGTATTTT. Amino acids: CALVPSKPSTDTQYF.